Listed below are T cell receptor beta chains from one sample, sequenced in a study of control samples from healthy donors and cancer patients. Sequencing was performed with immunoSEQ multiplex PCR; in TCRdb, only in-frame clones are kept and a portion is missing. The table records some 87,000 clones, 84% of them present only once. Specimen: PBMCs. Source of these receptors: a man in his sixties with head and neck cancer. Both conserved end residues are part of each CDR3. The order of the fields is clone size, J gene, D gene, V gene, CDR3 DNA, CDR3 protein. The D gene is left open where the match is weak. Size is omitted from some rows. Given values are once, few, many or a class for expanded clones.

NA	TRBJ1-4	NA	TRBV20-1	TGCAGTGCTAGTGCCCCAGCGAGTGAAAAACTGTTTTTT	CSASAPASEKLFF
NA	TRBJ2-3	TRBD2	TRBV5-1	TGCGCCAGCAGCTTGGGACTAGCCCTTAGCACAGATACGCAGTATTTT	CASSLGLALSTDTQYF
NA	TRBJ1-1	NA	TRBV27	TGTGCCAGCACGTCAAACCGGAACACTGAAGCTTTCTTT	CASTSNRNTEAFF
once	TRBJ2-5	TRBD2	TRBV3-1/TRBV3-2	TGTGCCAGCAGCCAGAACGTGGTGGGAGGGTCCCAAGAGACCCAGTACTTC	CASSQNVVGGSQETQYF
NA	TRBJ1-4	NA	TRBV11-2	TGTGCCAGCAGTCAAGACCCCGCAACTAATGAAAAACTGTTTTTT	CASSQDPATNEKLFF
NA	TRBJ2-2	TRBD2	TRBV25-1	TGTGCCAGCAGTGGCTTCCCCGGGACTAGCGGGAGTTCCGGGGAGCTGTTTTTT	CASSGFPGTSGSSGELFF
NA	TRBJ2-1	NA	TRBV24-1	TGTGCCACCAGTGATTTGCGGGGGTCGGATGAGCAGTTCTTC	CATSDLRGSDEQFF
NA	TRBJ2-1	TRBD2	TRBV18	TGTGCCAGCTCACCACCGCCGGCGGGAGAATGGAATGAGCAGTTCTTC	CASSPPPAGEWNEQFF
NA	TRBJ2-2	NA	TRBV27	TGTGCCAGCAGTTTAAGCGCCGGGGAGCTGTTTTTT	CASSLSAGELFF
NA	TRBJ2-5	TRBD2	TRBV11-2	TGTGCCAGCAGCTTCGGGGCTAGCGGGAGTCTCGAGACCCAGTACTTC	CASSFGASGSLETQYF
NA	TRBJ2-7	NA	TRBV7-2	TGTGCCAGCAGCTCGGGGCCGGGGGAGCAGTACTTC	CASSSGPGEQYF
once	TRBJ2-2	NA	TRBV25-1	TGTGCCAGCAGTGAGGGGACTTCGTACACCGGGGAGCTGTTTTTT	CASSEGTSYTGELFF
NA	TRBJ1-1	NA	TRBV5-1	TGCGCCAGCAGCTCAGTTATGGGCGGCACTGAAGCTTTCTTT	CASSSVMGGTEAFF
NA	TRBJ2-5	NA	TRBV7-9	TGTGCCAGCAGCTTAGTGGCGGGGGCAGAGACCCAGTACTTC	CASSLVAGAETQYF
NA	TRBJ2-3	NA	TRBV5-1	TGCGCCAGCAGCCCTAATACAGGCACAGATACGCAGTATTTT	CASSPNTGTDTQYF
NA	TRBJ2-1	TRBD2	TRBV7-8	TGTGCCAGCAGCTCCCGCTGGACTAGCGGGAACAATGAGCAGTTCTTC	CASSSRWTSGNNEQFF
NA	TRBJ1-5	NA	TRBV6-6	TGTGCCAGCAGCGACGGCTATCAGCCCCAGCATTTT	CASSDGYQPQHF
NA	TRBJ2-7	TRBD1	TRBV19	TGTGCCAGTAGTTCCCGACAGGGAAGCTTCTACGAGCAGTACTTC	CASSSRQGSFYEQYF
NA	TRBJ1-6	NA	TRBV3-1/TRBV3-2	TGTGCCAGCAGCCAAGGACAATCGGAGTCACCCCTCCACTTT	CASSQGQSESPLHF
NA	TRBJ1-3	NA	TRBV7-9	TGTGCCAGCAGCATCCAGGGGTCTGGAAACACCATATATTTT	CASSIQGSGNTIYF
NA	TRBJ1-2	TRBD1	TRBV19	TGTGCCAGTAGAGACCGGGACAGGGGAGTCGGCTACACCTTC	CASRDRDRGVGYTF
medium-sized	TRBJ1-1	NA	TRBV6-5	TGTGCCAGCAGGGACGGGAGATTCACTGAAGCTTTCTTT	CASRDGRFTEAFF
NA	TRBJ2-7	NA	TRBV21-1	TGTGCCAGCACCCCTCCTGGGCTAGCGGATCATACTACCTACGAGCAGTACTTC	CASTPPGLADHTTYEQYF
NA	TRBJ2-1	NA	TRBV4-1	TGCGCCAGCAGCCAAGATGTCGTCGGGGAGAGCTACAATGAGCAGTTCTTC	CASSQDVVGESYNEQFF
NA	TRBJ2-4	TRBD1	TRBV28	TGTGCCAGCAGTTTCATCTCAGGGGGCGCGTCCAAAAACATTCAGTACTTC	CASSFISGGASKNIQYF
NA	TRBJ2-5	NA	TRBV29-1	TGCAGCGTCTTTACTAGACCCCAAGAGACCCAGTACTTC	CSVFTRPQETQYF
NA	TRBJ1-2	NA	TRBV6-5	TGTGCCAGCAGTTACGAGTCGGAGGGGAAAGGCTACACCTTC	CASSYESEGKGYTF
few	TRBJ1-1	NA	TRBV4-1	TGCGCCAGCAGAGAGACAGAAGATATTAACACTGAAGCTTTCTTT	CASRETEDINTEAFF
NA	TRBJ2-5	TRBD2	TRBV7-2	TGTGCCAGCAGCTTAGAGATGGGTCTAGCGGGAGTGGGAGAGACCCAGTACTTC	CASSLEMGLAGVGETQYF
NA	TRBJ1-2	NA	TRBV12-3/TRBV12-4	TGTGCCAGCAGTTTAGGAGAAAACTATGGCTACACCTTC	CASSLGENYGYTF
NA	TRBJ1-5	NA	TRBV2	TGTGCCACCTCACGGGGGGATAGTCAGCCCCAGCATTTT	CATSRGDSQPQHF
NA	TRBJ1-6	NA	TRBV7-8	TGTGCCAGCAGCACCCGACAGGACCAAGGGAATTCACCCCTCCACTTT	CASSTRQDQGNSPLHF
NA	TRBJ2-1	TRBD2	TRBV4-2	TGTGCCAGCAGCCAAGGGGAAGCCGGCGGACTAGGTCGGTTCTTC	CASSQGEAGGLGRFF
NA	TRBJ1-4	NA	TRBV28	TGTGCCAGCAGTCTTGGCGGCTACGGGGCAACTAATGAAAAACTGTTTTTT	CASSLGGYGATNEKLFF
NA	TRBJ2-1	NA	TRBV11-3	TGTGCCAGCAGCCCGGGTTACAATGAGCAGTTCTTC	CASSPGYNEQFF
NA	TRBJ2-5	NA	TRBV30	TGTGCCTGGGGACCGGGCAGGGAGACCCAGTACTTC	CAWGPGRETQYF
NA	TRBJ2-3	TRBD1	TRBV6-5	TGTGCCAGCACTTCCGGGACAGGGAGGGTTACGCAGTATTTT	CASTSGTGRVTQYF
few	TRBJ1-6	NA	TRBV7-9	TGTGCCAGCAGCTTTGGGGATTCACCCCTCCACTTT	CASSFGDSPLHF
NA	TRBJ1-5	NA	TRBV6-5	TGTGCCAGCAGTACGACAGTTAGCAGCAATCAGCCCCAGCATTTT	CASSTTVSSNQPQHF
NA	TRBJ2-7	NA	TRBV19	TGTGCCAGTAGTATGGCGGGACGGACCTACGAGCAGTACTTC	CASSMAGRTYEQYF
NA	TRBJ1-1	TRBD1	TRBV5-6	TGTGCCAGCAGCTTGGCGACAGGGCTGGCTTTCTTT	CASSLATGLAFF
NA	TRBJ1-4	TRBD1	TRBV27	TGTGCCAGCAGTTTGTACGGACAGGGGATGAATGAAAAACTGTTTTTT	CASSLYGQGMNEKLFF
NA	TRBJ2-5	TRBD2	TRBV29-1	TGCAGCGTTGCTAGGGTTTTCGGGGGGGGAGAGACCCAGTACTTC	CSVARVFGGGETQYF
NA	TRBJ2-1	NA	TRBV7-2	TGTGCCAGCAGCTCCACGGCCCCGGATGAGCAGTTCTTC	CASSSTAPDEQFF
NA	TRBJ1-2	NA	TRBV10-2	TGCGCCAGCTTTGCCCCAGAGAGACAGACTAACTATGGCTACACCTTC	CASFAPERQTNYGYTF
few	TRBJ1-2	NA	TRBV27	TGTGCCAGCAGTTTCTCTTGGGCCGCTAACTATGGCTACACCTTC	CASSFSWAANYGYTF
NA	TRBJ1-3	TRBD1	TRBV6-5	TGTGCCAGCACCGAGGCACAGGGGAACACCATATATTTT	CASTEAQGNTIYF
NA	TRBJ1-2	NA	TRBV11-2	TGTGCCAGTAGGAGGGGGGGTTTCTATGGCTACACCTTC	CASRRGGFYGYTF
NA	TRBJ1-2	TRBD1	TRBV3-1/TRBV3-2	TGTGCCAGCAGCCAAGTCACAGGGGCCGCCTATGGCTACACCTTC	CASSQVTGAAYGYTF
NA	TRBJ2-2	NA	TRBV24-1	TGTGCCACCAGTGATTCCTGGAACACCGGGGAGCTGTTTTTT	CATSDSWNTGELFF
NA	TRBJ2-1	NA	TRBV28	TGTGCCAGCAGGATCGGCTCCTACAATGAGCAGTTCTTC	CASRIGSYNEQFF
NA	TRBJ1-2	NA	TRBV7-8	TGTGCCAGCAGCTTAGGACACCCTAGGGACGCCAAAGGAGTAAGCTACACCTTC	CASSLGHPRDAKGVSYTF
few	TRBJ1-5	NA	TRBV28	TGTGCCAGCAGTTTATCCGGGTTGGCGGCACGGTCACAGCCCCAGCATTTT	CASSLSGLAARSQPQHF
NA	TRBJ1-4	NA	TRBV5-1	TGCGCCAGCAGCTTGGATCCGGGGCTAGAAAAACTGTTTTTT	CASSLDPGLEKLFF
NA	TRBJ1-6	NA	TRBV7-8	TGTGCCAGCAGCCCGGGACGCCGCTATAATTCACCCCTCCACTTT	CASSPGRRYNSPLHF
NA	TRBJ1-1	NA	TRBV2	TGTGCCAGCAGTGCGGGGGAGAAGACTGAAGCTTTCTTT	CASSAGEKTEAFF